This TCR beta chain was identified during a study of blood T cell repertoires in COVID-19. Study-wide context: Samples of COVID-19 (acute and convalescent) were obtained from the United States, Italy and Spain.

The germline V gene has CDR1 LNHNV and CDR2 YYDKDF (reference sequence). V was trimmed by 1 base and J by 4 bases, leaving 15 bases between them. This CDR3 contains 16 residues. Under the authors' procedure: Amplification from reference gene primers served as the basis for estimated nucleated cell counts. The method was immunoSEQ multiplex PCR; TCRdb's version includes in-frame clones alone and lacks a portion of them. V and J calls and clone size are those listed in that table; D and trimming were worked out from the DNA. Found here are a few hundred thousand clones, approximately 87% of them singletons; the top ten hold around 4.5%.

The sample was peripheral blood. The rearrangement links TRBV15 to TRBJ2-3; D is perhaps TRBD2 (5 bases). The origin of this receptor is a man aged 60 to 69 who had recovered from COVID-19. DNA for the CDR3: TGTGCCACCAGCAGAGTATCCCCAGCGGTGGCAGATACGCAGTATTTT. This encodes CATSRVSPAVADTQYF.